This is a list of T cell receptor beta chains from one sample in a study of T cell responses to AZD1222 COVID-19 vaccine. Sequenced by immunoSEQ multiplex PCR; TCRdb stores in-frame clones only, minus some. The sample contains about 160,000 clones, roughly nine tenths of which appear only once. Sequenced here: peripheral blood, sampled on day 0 of AZD1222 vaccination. The receptors here all came from an adult in good health. The CDR3 runs from the conserved cysteine through the conserved F or W. The order of the fields is V gene, J gene, D gene, CDR3 length, clone size, CDR3 protein, CDR3 DNA. D genes are given only for firm matches. The size entry is marked missing in some rows and otherwise reads once, few, many or a size class.

>TRBV10-3|TRBJ1-1|TRBD1|13|-
CATRGAGNTEAFF
TGTGCCACCAGGGGGGCGGGAAACACTGAAGCTTTCTTT
>TRBV6-2/TRBV6-3|TRBJ1-2|TRBD1|15|-
CASSYWTGGTYGYTF
TGTGCCAGCAGTTACTGGACAGGGGGAACCTATGGCTACACCTTC
>TRBV28|TRBJ1-5|TRBD1|13|-
CASSDRARQPQHF
TGTGCCAGCAGTGACAGGGCGCGGCAGCCCCAGCATTTT
>TRBV5-1|TRBJ2-3|TRBD2|16|-
CASSFRLAGATDTQYF
TGCGCCAGCAGCTTTCGGCTAGCGGGGGCCACAGATACGCAGTATTTT
>TRBV12-3/TRBV12-4|TRBJ1-1|-|11|-
CASSWDTEAFF
TGTGCCAGCAGTTGGGACACTGAAGCTTTCTTT
>TRBV11-3|TRBJ2-2|-|13|-
CASSFKFNGELFF
TGTGCCAGCAGCTTTAAGTTTAACGGGGAGCTGTTTTTT
>TRBV9|TRBJ2-7|-|16|once
CASSGPTGTDAYEQYF
TGTGCCAGCAGCGGACCGACCGGGACTGACGCCTACGAGCAGTACTTC
>TRBV19|TRBJ1-1|-|12|-
CASSKRGTEAFF
TGTGCCAGTAGTAAGAGGGGCACTGAAGCTTTCTTT
>TRBV4-3|TRBJ2-7|TRBD2|16|-
CASSPQVGSGKYEQYF
TGCGCCAGCAGCCCCCAAGTGGGTAGCGGGAAATACGAGCAGTACTTC
>TRBV11-3|TRBJ2-7|TRBD2|15|few
CASSISGGVYYEQYF
TGTGCCAGCAGCATTAGTGGGGGGGTGTATTACGAGCAGTACTTC
>TRBV13|TRBJ1-2|-|14|few
CASSLEGGLGGYTF
TGTGCCAGCAGCCTGGAAGGGGGACTTGGTGGCTACACCTTC
>TRBV9|TRBJ2-7|-|16|-
CASSVGVTSRLSEQYF
TGTGCCAGCAGCGTAGGGGTAACTAGCCGACTCAGCGAGCAGTACTTC
>TRBV9|TRBJ1-4|-|15|-
CASSAEGLTNEKLFF
TGTGCCAGCAGCGCCGAGGGGCTTACTAATGAAAAACTGTTTTTT
>TRBV28|TRBJ2-3|TRBD2|15|-
CASNLAGDRIDTQYF
TGTGCCAGCAATCTAGCGGGAGACCGGATAGATACGCAGTATTTT
>TRBV19|TRBJ1-5|-|15|-
CASSEGRLFYQPQHF
TGTGCCAGTAGTGAAGGACGGCTGTTTTATCAGCCCCAGCATTTT
>TRBV9|TRBJ2-2|TRBD2|17|-
CASSPRPGLVNTGELFF
TGTGCCAGCAGCCCCCGCCCGGGACTAGTGAACACCGGGGAGCTGTTTTTT
>TRBV24-1|TRBJ2-1|TRBD2|16|-
CATSEAIAGDYNEQFF
TGTGCCACCAGTGAGGCAATAGCGGGAGACTACAATGAGCAGTTCTTC
>TRBV5-1|TRBJ2-3|TRBD1|15|-
CASSLVDRGTDTQYF
TGCGCCAGCAGCTTGGTGGACAGGGGAACAGATACGCAGTATTTT
>TRBV18|TRBJ1-6|-|14|-
CASSPRGEDSPLHF
TGTGCCAGCTCACCGAGGGGGGAAGACTCACCCCTCCACTTT
>TRBV6-5|TRBJ1-5|TRBD1|14|once
CASRGTGPGQPQHF
TGTGCCAGCAGAGGGACAGGGCCGGGTCAGCCCCAGCATTTT
>TRBV28|TRBJ1-1|-|15|-
CASSLWVGQDTEAFF
TGTGCCAGCAGTTTGTGGGTGGGTCAGGACACTGAAGCTTTCTTT
>TRBV19|TRBJ2-3|TRBD2|16|-
CASSRTSGRSGDTQYF
TGTGCCAGTAGTAGGACTAGCGGGAGATCGGGAGATACGCAGTATTTT
>TRBV19|TRBJ1-5|TRBD1|16|-
CASSTGTGASNQPQHF
TGTGCCAGTAGTACCGGGACAGGGGCCAGCAATCAGCCCCAGCATTTT
>TRBV6-2/TRBV6-3|TRBJ2-6|TRBD2|19|-
CASSYSTLALNSGANVLTF
TGTGCCAGCAGTTACTCTACACTAGCGTTAAACTCTGGGGCCAACGTCCTGACTTTC
>TRBV28|TRBJ2-3|TRBD1|15|-
CASSSPGQGWDTQYF
TGTGCCAGCAGTTCACCGGGACAGGGATGGGATACGCAGTATTTT
>TRBV30|TRBJ1-5|-|13|-
CAWGDSSNQPQHF
TGTGCCTGGGGAGACAGTAGCAATCAGCCCCAGCATTTT
>TRBV3-1/TRBV3-2|TRBJ2-3|-|16|-
CASSQVGGAGTDTQYF
TGTGCCAGCAGCCAAGTAGGCGGGGCGGGTACAGATACGCAGTATTTT
>TRBV10-2|TRBJ2-7|TRBD2|15|-
CASRLAGDPSYEQYF
TGCGCCAGCAGACTAGCGGGGGACCCGTCCTACGAGCAGTACTTC
>TRBV5-1|TRBJ2-5|-|15|-
CASSRLGANQETQYF
TGCGCCAGCAGCCGCCTCGGGGCGAATCAAGAGACCCAGTACTTC
>TRBV24-1|TRBJ1-5|-|14|-
CATSGPGVNEPQHF
TGTGCCACCAGCGGACCGGGGGTTAATGAGCCCCAGCATTTT
>TRBV5-1|TRBJ1-1|-|14|-
CASSPGGRNTEAFF
TGCGCCAGCAGCCCCGGGGGGCGGAACACTGAAGCTTTCTTT
>TRBV27|TRBJ1-1|-|15|-
CASSLYGVGNTEAFF
TGTGCCAGCAGTTTATATGGGGTCGGGAACACTGAAGCTTTCTTT
>TRBV7-9|TRBJ2-5|-|15|-
CASSPQVSPQETQYF
TGTGCCAGCAGCCCTCAGGTGTCCCCCCAAGAGACCCAGTACTTC
>TRBV29-1|TRBJ2-7|TRBD1|11|-
CSERQGGEQYF
TGCAGCGAGAGACAGGGGGGCGAGCAGTACTTC
>TRBV7-9|TRBJ2-6|-|14|-
CASSRGTGANVLTF
TGTGCCAGCAGTCGGGGCACTGGGGCCAACGTCCTGACTTTC
>TRBV18|TRBJ1-3|-|15|-
CASSLAGDAGNTIYF
TGTGCCAGCTCACTGGCAGGGGATGCTGGAAACACCATATATTTT
>TRBV19|TRBJ1-1|-|12|once
CASRLSGTEAFF
TGTGCCAGTAGATTAAGTGGCACTGAAGCTTTCTTT
>TRBV29-1|TRBJ2-5|-|10|-
CSVQMETQYF
TGCAGCGTTCAGATGGAGACCCAGTACTTC
>TRBV5-4|TRBJ1-1|TRBD1|17|-
CASRPAGTEVVGTEAFF
TGTGCCAGCAGGCCGGCGGGGACAGAGGTAGTTGGCACTGAAGCTTTCTTT
>TRBV25-1|TRBJ1-6|TRBD1|14|-
CASNPGQGGSPLHF
TGTGCCAGCAATCCGGGACAGGGGGGTTCACCCCTCCACTTT
>TRBV27|TRBJ1-6|-|15|once
CASSLVGPSRSPLHF
TGTGCCAGCAGTTTAGTGGGGCCAAGTAGGTCACCCCTCCACTTT
>TRBV4-2|TRBJ2-1|TRBD1|15|-
CASSQVGQEGNEQFF
TGTGCCAGCAGCCAAGTGGGACAGGAGGGAAATGAGCAGTTCTTC
>TRBV7-2|TRBJ2-7|-|15|few
CASSLAPDGVLEQYF
TGTGCCAGCAGCTTAGCCCCGGACGGAGTCTTAGAGCAGTACTTC
>TRBV12-1|TRBJ1-1|-|15|-
CASSGGDRTHTEAFF
TGTGCCAGCAGCGGGGGGGACAGGACCCACACTGAAGCTTTCTTT
>TRBV6-5|TRBJ2-2|-|15|-
CASSYLSRNTGELFF
TGTGCCAGCAGTTACCTTAGTCGGAACACCGGGGAGCTGTTTTTT
>TRBV29-1|TRBJ1-2|-|14|-
CSVEEVKPFAGYTF
TGCAGCGTTGAAGAGGTCAAACCGTTCGCTGGCTACACCTTC
>TRBV10-3|TRBJ1-2|-|14|-
CAISERGDSYGYTF
TGTGCCATCAGTGAAAGGGGGGATTCCTATGGCTACACCTTC
>TRBV4-3|TRBJ1-1|-|15|-
CASSQVLQVNTEAFF
TGCGCCAGCAGCCAAGTCCTCCAAGTCAACACTGAAGCTTTCTTT
>TRBV3-1/TRBV3-2|TRBJ1-2|TRBD1|15|-
CASSPLAAGGPGYTF
TGTGCCAGCAGCCCCCTGGCCGCAGGGGGCCCTGGCTACACCTTC
>TRBV27|TRBJ1-5|TRBD1|15|-
CASSSRRGSNQPQHF
TGTGCCAGCAGTTCTCGCAGGGGGAGCAATCAGCCCCAGCATTTT
>TRBV11-3|TRBJ2-2|-|14|-
CASRAGSGTGELFF
TGTGCCAGCAGAGCCGGATCCGGCACCGGGGAGCTGTTTTTT
>TRBV5-6|TRBJ2-7|-|13|few
CASSLVSSYEQYF
TGTGCCAGCAGCTTGGTGTCTAGCTACGAGCAGTACTTC
>TRBV5-1|TRBJ1-5|TRBD1|15|-
CASSLQGQGNQPQHF
TGCGCCAGCAGCTTGCAAGGACAGGGGAATCAGCCCCAGCATTTT
>TRBV7-3|TRBJ1-3|-|13|-
CASSPKYGNTIYF
TGTGCCAGCAGCCCTAAATACGGCAACACCATATATTTT
>TRBV5-6|TRBJ2-2|-|16|-
CASSLAGRLNTGELFF
TGTGCCAGCAGCTTGGCCGGACGGTTGAACACCGGGGAGCTGTTTTTT
>TRBV5-6|TRBJ2-7|-|13|-
CASSRDSYYEQYF
TGTGCCAGCAGCCGCGACAGTTACTACGAGCAGTACTTC
>TRBV19|TRBJ2-1|-|16|once
CASNDLGAPSYNEQFF
TGTGCCAGTAACGACCTGGGGGCCCCCTCCTACAATGAGCAGTTCTTC
>TRBV7-2|TRBJ1-1|-|15|-
CASRQNRVKGTEAFF
TGTGCCAGCAGGCAGAACAGGGTTAAGGGCACTGAAGCTTTCTTT